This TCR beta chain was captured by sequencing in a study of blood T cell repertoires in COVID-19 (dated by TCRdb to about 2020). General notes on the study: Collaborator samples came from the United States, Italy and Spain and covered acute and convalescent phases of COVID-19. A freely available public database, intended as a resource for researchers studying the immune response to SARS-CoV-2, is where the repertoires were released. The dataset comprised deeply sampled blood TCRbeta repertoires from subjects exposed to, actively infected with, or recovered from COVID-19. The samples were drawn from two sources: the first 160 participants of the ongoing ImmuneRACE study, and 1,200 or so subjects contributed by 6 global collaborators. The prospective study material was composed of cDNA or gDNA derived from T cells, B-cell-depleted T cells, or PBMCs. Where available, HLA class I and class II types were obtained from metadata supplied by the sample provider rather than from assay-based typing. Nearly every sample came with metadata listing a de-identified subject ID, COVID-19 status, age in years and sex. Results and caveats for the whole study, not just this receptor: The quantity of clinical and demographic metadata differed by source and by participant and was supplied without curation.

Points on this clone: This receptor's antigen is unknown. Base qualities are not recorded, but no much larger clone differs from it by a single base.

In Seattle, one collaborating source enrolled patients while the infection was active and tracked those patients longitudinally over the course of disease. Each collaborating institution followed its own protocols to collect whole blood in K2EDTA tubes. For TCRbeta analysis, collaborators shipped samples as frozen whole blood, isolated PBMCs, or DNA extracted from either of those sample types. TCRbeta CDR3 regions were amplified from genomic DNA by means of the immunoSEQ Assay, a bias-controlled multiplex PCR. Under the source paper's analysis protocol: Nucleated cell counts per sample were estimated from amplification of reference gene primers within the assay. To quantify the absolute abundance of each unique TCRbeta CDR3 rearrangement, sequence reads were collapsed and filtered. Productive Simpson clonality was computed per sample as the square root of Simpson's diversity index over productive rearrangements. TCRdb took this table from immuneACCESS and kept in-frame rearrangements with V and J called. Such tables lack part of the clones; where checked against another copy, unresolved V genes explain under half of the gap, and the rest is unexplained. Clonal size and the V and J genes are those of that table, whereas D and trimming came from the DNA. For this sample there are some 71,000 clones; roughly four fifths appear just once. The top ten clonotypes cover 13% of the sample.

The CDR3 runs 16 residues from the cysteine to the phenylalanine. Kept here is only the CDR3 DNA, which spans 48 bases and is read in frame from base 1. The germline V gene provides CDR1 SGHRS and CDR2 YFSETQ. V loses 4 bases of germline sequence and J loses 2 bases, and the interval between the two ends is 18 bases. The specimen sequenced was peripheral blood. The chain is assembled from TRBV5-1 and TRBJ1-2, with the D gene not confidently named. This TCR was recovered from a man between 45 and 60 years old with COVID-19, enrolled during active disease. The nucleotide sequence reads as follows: TGCGCCAGCAGCCGGGGTAGGAGGGCCCTAAACTATGGCTACACCTTC. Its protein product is CASSRGRRALNYGYTF. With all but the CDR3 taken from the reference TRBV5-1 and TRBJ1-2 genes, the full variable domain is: KAGVTQTPRYLIKTRGQQVTLSCSPISGHRSVSWYQQTPGQGLQFLFEYFSETQRNKGNFPGRFSGRQFSNSRSEMNVSTLELGDSALYLCASSRGRRALNYGYTFGSGTRLTVV.